A single sample gave rise to the 9 T cell receptor beta chains below, sequenced in a study of neurological immune-mediated disorders. Time point denoted: longitudinal time-point 2. One entry per CDR3 protein, called by TCRdb with MiXCR from the 5' RACE reads. This table has under 40,000 distinct CDR3 sequences, around an eighth appearing once. The sequencing sample was made of PBMCs. The receptors derive from a woman aged 40 to 50 in good health.

This clonotype came up many times. The chain uses TRBV7-8 and TRBJ1-1; D ambiguous. CDR1 SGHVS and CDR2 FQNEAQ come from the germline V gene. V lost 1 base and J lost 0, with 9 bases in between. The CDR3 runs to 15 residues. The DNA for the CDR3 is TGTGCCAGCAGCTTAGTTAACGGGCTGAACACTGAAGCTTTCTTT. This encodes CASSLVNGLNTEAFF.

Many counts were recorded for this clonotype. The rearrangement uses TRBV12-3 or TRBV12-4 and TRBJ2-5; D remains unclear. V gave up 5 bases and J gave up 0 bases, with 10 bases separating them. The CDR3 covers 14 residues. The CDR3 sequence is CASSPRHNQETQYF. CDR3 in DNA: TGTGCCAGCAGTCCCCGGCATAACCAAGAGACCCAGTACTTC.

This clonotype is medium-sized by share. The chain recombines TRBV20-1 with TRBJ2-5, with TRBD2 as a possible D gene (5 bases). Germline assignment: CDR1 DFQATT and CDR2 SNEGSKA (reference sequence). V dropped 5 bases and J dropped 2 bases, with 12 bases sitting between them. CDR3 length: 13 residues. Written as DNA, the CDR3 is TGCAGTGCTCCCCGCGGGCTACAAGAGACCCAGTACTTC. As protein: CSAPRGLQETQYF.

This clonotype was seen ten or more times. V is TRBV20-1 and J is TRBJ1-2; D is uncertain. V was cut by 6 bases and J by 4 bases, with 15 bases left in between. Germline CDR1 DFQATT, CDR2 SNEGSKA (reference sequence). The CDR3 totals 13 residues. The CDR3 spells CSAPIAAGYGYTF. DNA of the CDR3: TGCAGTGCCCCGATCGCGGCCGGCTATGGCTACACCTTC.

In its sample, this clonotype was seen many times. This chain links TRBV5-1 with TRBJ2-5; 7 bases are shared with TRBD2. CDR3 length equals 14 residues. J lost 2 bases, V lost 5 bases, and 6 bases had no gene match. Germline V gene lookup returns CDR1 SGHRS and CDR2 YFSETQ. CDR3 DNA: TGCGCCAGCAGTGGAACGGGGGGACAAGAGACCCAGTACTTC. Translating it yields CASSGTGGQETQYF.

This clonotype was found many times. The gene calls are TRBV4-3 and TRBJ1-1, with unresolved D. The V and J ends lost 6 bases and 1 base respectively, with 9 bases between them. This CDR3 is 13 amino acids long. The V gene's germline CDR1 is LGHNA and CDR2 YSLEER. In DNA, the CDR3 is TGCGCCAGCAGTCCCTCCCCGAACACTGAAGCTTTCTTT. Its translation is CASSPSPNTEAFF.

This clonotype was detected many times. The chain combines TRBV15 with TRBJ1-2; 10 positions match TRBD1. The CDR3 totals 14 residues. Germline V lookup: CDR1 LNHNV, CDR2 YYDKDF (reference sequence). J lost 8 bases, V lost 1 base, and 4 bases had no gene match. The CDR3 DNA reads TGTGCCACCAGCAGAGCGAGGACAGGGGGAGGCTACACCTTC. It translates to CATSRARTGGGYTF.

Within the sample, this clonotype is medium-sized. The chain links TRBV5-1 to TRBJ2-7; 7 nucleotides match TRBD1. Germline lookup yields CDR1 SGHRS and CDR2 YFSETQ. J was trimmed by 3 bases and V by 0 bases; bases with no gene match: 3. The CDR3 loop spans 14 amino acids. The CDR3 protein is CASSLASGGYEQYF. DNA for the CDR3: TGCGCCAGCAGCTTGGCCTCAGGGGGCTACGAGCAGTACTTC.

The sample holds a few counts of this clonotype. The chain is built from TRBV5-1 and TRBJ1-1; TRBD1 agrees at 8 bases. V trimming: 2 bases; J trimming: 5 bases; junction bases outside the gene matches: 5. Germline loops: CDR1 SGHRS, CDR2 YFSETQ. The CDR3 totals 14 residues. The chain's CDR3 is CASSFEQGGTEAFF. CDR3 in DNA: TGCGCCAGCAGCTTCGAACAGGGGGGAACTGAAGCTTTCTTT.